These 18 T cell receptor beta chains were sequenced from one sample in a study of shared clonotypes between healthy human individuals. Repertoires were generated with immunoSEQ multiplex PCR, while TCRdb's copy carries only in-frame clones and drops some. The repertoire holds 450,000 to 500,000 clones, with around 80% as singletons. Sequenced input: PBMCs. These receptors were obtained from a woman between 40 and 50 years old in good health. Some clones in this sample may be carry-over from other donors' samples.

This clone was counted at least ten times. V is TRBV7-2 and J is TRBJ2-2, with a tentative D call TRBD1 (6 bases). This CDR3 is 15 amino acids long. Germline loops: CDR1 SGHTA, CDR2 FQGNSA. V was pared by 3 bases and J by 1 base, with 9 bases between. The CDR3 reads CASSLGQLNTGELFF. The CDR3 DNA follows: TGTGCCAGCAGCTTGGGACAATTGAACACCGGGGAGCTGTTTTTT.

The chain links TRBV28 to TRBJ1-5; 11 positions agree with TRBD1. Germline lookup yields CDR1 MDHEN and CDR2 SYDVKM. The CDR3 has 17 amino acids. The V segment lost 7 bases and the J segment 0 bases; nucleotides outside the gene matches: 8. The CDR3 DNA sequence: TGTGCCAGCAAAAGGACAGGGGGCAGTTATAGCAATCAGCCCCAGCATTTT. It is translated as CASKRTGGSYSNQPQHF.

The gene calls are TRBV6-5 and TRBJ2-1; tentative D call: TRBD2 (7 bases). Trimming pared 6 bases from V and 6 bases from J, leaving 15 bases between. From germline, CDR1 is MNHEY and CDR2 SVGAGI. The CDR3 has 14 amino acids. For the CDR3, the DNA is TGTGCCAGCAGACAGTCGAGGGGGGGCAATGAGCAGTTCTTC. Its protein is CASRQSRGGNEQFF.

This clone has a count of ten or more. The chain is built from TRBV7-7 and TRBJ2-2; 10 nucleotides align to TRBD1. The CDR3 is 15 amino acids. Germline V CDR1 and CDR2: SSHAT, FNYEAQ (reference sequence). V was pared by 3 bases and J by 5 bases, with 3 bases of the junction left unmatched. The CDR3 reads CASSLRTGGTGELFF. CDR3 bases: TGTGCCAGCAGCTTGAGGACAGGGGGAACCGGGGAGCTGTTTTTT. The entire variable domain, with the rest obtained from reference TRBV7-7 and TRBJ2-2, is as follows: GAGVSQSPRYKVTKRGQDVTLRCDPISSHATLYWYQQALGQGPEFLTYFNYEAQPDKSGLPSDRFSAERPEGSISTLTIQRTEQRDSAMYRCASSLRTGGTGELFFGEGSRLTVL.

The CDR3 loop reads CASSLVAINTEAFF. CDR3 in DNA: TGCGCCAGCAGCTTGGTGGCGATAAACACTGAAGCTTTCTTT. The chain combines TRBV5-1 with TRBJ1-1; D remains unclear. Germline CDR1 SGHRS, CDR2 YFSETQ. The CDR3 has 14 residues. With 0 bases removed from V and 2 bases from J, the gap between germline ends came to 8 bases.

The chain has TRBV5-6 and TRBJ1-5; the match to TRBD1 covers 10 bases. V lost 4 bases and J lost 5; bases outside the gene matches: 6. There are 15 residues in the CDR3. CDR1 is SGHDT and CDR2 is YYEEEE in the germline V gene. The CDR3: CASSKGQGYDQPQHF. The CDR3 region has the DNA TGTGCCAGCAGCAAGGGACAGGGGTACGATCAGCCCCAGCATTTT.

The chain uses TRBV30 and TRBJ2-1; D possibly corresponds to TRBD1 (5 bases). The CDR3 has 12 residues. The germline gives CDR1 GTSNPN, CDR2 SVGIG (reference sequence). V was pared by 5 bases and J by 4 bases, with 9 bases between. In DNA, the CDR3 is TGTGCCTGGGGCCCAGGGTACAATGAGCAGTTCTTC. Its translation: CAWGPGYNEQFF.

This chain links TRBV25-1 with TRBJ2-7; D not certain. This CDR3 is built from 15 residues. Germline CDR1 reads MGHDK; CDR2 reads SYGVNS. The V end lost 0 bases, the J end lost 3 bases, and 12 bases lay between the germline ends. The CDR3 sequence: CASSEYEAGVYEQYF. CDR3 DNA sequence: TGTGCCAGCAGTGAATATGAAGCAGGCGTCTACGAGCAGTACTTC.

As to this clone: A far more abundant clone sits one base away, making this likely a read error. The chain combines TRBV30 with TRBJ1-1; a weak D match, TRBD1 (5 bases). CDR3 size: 16 residues. Germline loops: CDR1 GTSNPN, CDR2 SVGIG (reference sequence). As DNA, the CDR3 is TGTGCCCGGAGGGCCGGGGGGGGAAGTGCGAACACTGAAGCTTTCTTT. Its translation is CARRAGGGSANTEAFF.

The chain employs TRBV15 and TRBJ1-4, with 7 bases aligning to TRBD1. Trimming took 5 bases from V and 0 from J; bases not matched to a gene: 6. Germline-derived CDR1 and CDR2 are LNHNV and YYDKDF (reference sequence). This CDR3 contains 16 residues. The CDR3 reads CATSGRQGATNEKLFF. In DNA form, the CDR3 reads TGTGCCACCAGCGGGAGACAGGGCGCAACTAATGAAAAACTGTTTTTT.

This chain joins TRBV28 and TRBJ1-4; TRBD1 is a possible D gene (5 bases). Between the trimmed V and J ends, which lost 4 bases and 4 bases, there was a span of 19 bases. The CDR3 is made up of 17 amino acids. CDR1 is MDHEN, CDR2 SYDVKM, per germline. CDR3: CASSYGTGGKLNEKLFF. The CDR3 nucleotides are TGTGCCAGCAGTTACGGGACGGGGGGAAAGCTTAATGAAAAACTGTTTTTT.

As concerns this clone: A much more abundant neighbour one base away suggests this may be a read error. Additional DNA sequences in this sample encode the identical CDR3. This sequence joins TRBV28 and TRBJ1-2; D gene uncertain. This CDR3 has 15 residues. Deletions cut 6 bases from V and 0 bases from J, with 14 bases between. Germline V gene lookup returns CDR1 MDHEN and CDR2 SYDVKM. CDR3 nucleotide sequence: TGTGCCAGCAGCGTACTAACCGCCACTAACTATGGCTACACCTTC. Translated, it gives CASSVLTATNYGYTF.

The J gene is TRBJ2-6, the V gene TRBV5-6, with a possible D match to TRBD1 (6 bases). The CDR3 loop spans 18 amino acids. Per germline, CDR1 SGHDT and CDR2 YYEEEE. Trimming shortened V by 5 bases and J by 3 bases, and 21 bases separated the two germline ends. This CDR3 is CASSPKTQGWVGANVLTF. The CDR3 nucleotides are TGTGCCAGCAGTCCAAAAACACAGGGTTGGGTTGGGGCCAACGTCCTGACTTTC.

The chain has TRBV11-3 and TRBJ2-3; tentative D call: TRBD2 (5 bases). The V gene's germline CDR1 is SGHNT and CDR2 YENEEA. CDR3 length: 19 amino acids. V lost 4 bases and J 3 bases, leaving 26 bases between the germline ends. This CDR3 reads CASSSGNSAASGNTDTQYF. In DNA form, the CDR3 reads TGTGCCAGCAGCTCGGGGAATAGCGCAGCTTCGGGGAATACAGATACGCAGTATTTT. Full variable domain (outside the CDR3, taken from reference TRBV11-3 and TRBJ2-3): EAGVVQSPRYKIIEKKQPVAFWCNPISGHNTLYWYLQNLGQGPELLIRYENEEAVDDSQLPKDRFSAERLKGVDSTLKIQPAELGDSAVYLCASSSGNSAASGNTDTQYFGPGTRLTVL.

The rearrangement joins TRBV6-5 to TRBJ2-1, with TRBD2 identical over 7 bases. Germline CDR1 is MNHEY and CDR2 is SVGAGI. V lost 4 bases to trimming and J lost 2 bases; unmatched junction nucleotides: 8. This CDR3 is built from 16 residues. The CDR3 spells CASSSWRGSTYNEQFF. In nucleotides, the CDR3 is TGTGCCAGCAGTTCATGGCGCGGGAGTACCTACAATGAGCAGTTCTTC.

The chain links TRBV19 to TRBJ2-6; D is unresolved. The CDR3 spans 13 residues. V lost 9 bases and J 0 bases, leaving 6 bases between the germline ends. Per the germline V gene, CDR1 is LNHDA and CDR2 is SQIVND (reference sequence). This chain's CDR3 is CASRSSGANVLTF. CDR3 coding DNA: TGTGCCAGCCGGAGCTCTGGGGCCAACGTCCTGACTTTC.

This clone was counted between two and nine times. This rearrangement joins TRBV5-1 to TRBJ2-5; 7 nucleotides align to TRBD1. The CDR3 covers 15 residues. Germline V gives CDR1 SGHRS, CDR2 YFSETQ. The junction had 11 bases not matched to a gene; V was cut back by 4 bases and J by 5 bases. The DNA of the CDR3 is TGCGCCAGCAGCCTAGGAGAGGGGGCGAGGGAGACCCAGTACTTC. Its protein is CASSLGEGARETQYF.

This clone was found a few times. J is TRBJ2-6 and V is TRBV6-5, with a tentative D call TRBD1 (6 bases). CDR3 length equals 15 residues. The germline CDR1 and CDR2 sequences are MNHEY and SVGAGI. Between the trimmed V and J ends, which lost 6 bases and 1 base, there was a span of 10 bases. The CDR3 sequence: CASRPQGSGANVLTF. The CDR3 DNA reads TGTGCCAGCAGGCCACAGGGATCTGGGGCCAACGTCCTGACTTTC.